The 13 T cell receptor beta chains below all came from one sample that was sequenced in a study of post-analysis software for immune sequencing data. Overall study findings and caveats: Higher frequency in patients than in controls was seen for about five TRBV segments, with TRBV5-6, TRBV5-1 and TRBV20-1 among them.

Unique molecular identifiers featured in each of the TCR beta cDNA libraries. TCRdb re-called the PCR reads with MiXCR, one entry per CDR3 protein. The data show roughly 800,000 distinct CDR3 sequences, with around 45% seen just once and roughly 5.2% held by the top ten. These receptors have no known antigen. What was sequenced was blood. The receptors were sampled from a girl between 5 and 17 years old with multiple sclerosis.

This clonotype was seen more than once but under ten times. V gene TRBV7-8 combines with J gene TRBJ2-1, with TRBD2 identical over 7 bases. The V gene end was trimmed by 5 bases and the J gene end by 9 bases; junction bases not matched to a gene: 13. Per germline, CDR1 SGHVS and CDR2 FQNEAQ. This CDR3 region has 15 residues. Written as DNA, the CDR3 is TGTGCCAGCAGCCCATGGGGCTTCGGGGGGACTGAGCAGTTCTTC. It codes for CASSPWGFGGTEQFF.

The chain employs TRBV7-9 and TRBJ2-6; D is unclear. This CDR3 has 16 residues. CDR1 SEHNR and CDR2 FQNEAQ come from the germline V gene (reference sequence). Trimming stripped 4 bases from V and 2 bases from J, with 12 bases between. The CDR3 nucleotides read TGTGCCAGCAGCTCCTCTGACGGCCCTGGGGCCAACGTCCTGACTTTC. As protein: CASSSSDGPGANVLTF.

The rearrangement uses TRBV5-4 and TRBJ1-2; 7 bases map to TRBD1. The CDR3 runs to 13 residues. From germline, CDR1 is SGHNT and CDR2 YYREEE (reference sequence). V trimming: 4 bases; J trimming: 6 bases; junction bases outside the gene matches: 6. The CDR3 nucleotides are TGTGCCAGCAGCACCTGGGACAGAGATGGCTACACCTTC. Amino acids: CASSTWDRDGYTF.

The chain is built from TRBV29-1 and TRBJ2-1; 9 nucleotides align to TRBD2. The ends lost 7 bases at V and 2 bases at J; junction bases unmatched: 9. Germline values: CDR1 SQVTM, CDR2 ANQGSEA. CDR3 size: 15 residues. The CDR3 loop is CSGSRLAATYNEQFF. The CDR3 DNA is TGCAGCGGGTCCCGACTAGCGGCCACCTACAATGAGCAGTTCTTC.

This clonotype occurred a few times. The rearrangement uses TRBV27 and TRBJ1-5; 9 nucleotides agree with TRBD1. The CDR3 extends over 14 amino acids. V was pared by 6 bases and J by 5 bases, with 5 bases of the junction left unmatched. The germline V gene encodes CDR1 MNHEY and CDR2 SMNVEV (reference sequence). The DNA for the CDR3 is TGTGCCAGCAGCCGGACAGGGGTTTATCAGCCCCAGCATTTT. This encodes CASSRTGVYQPQHF.

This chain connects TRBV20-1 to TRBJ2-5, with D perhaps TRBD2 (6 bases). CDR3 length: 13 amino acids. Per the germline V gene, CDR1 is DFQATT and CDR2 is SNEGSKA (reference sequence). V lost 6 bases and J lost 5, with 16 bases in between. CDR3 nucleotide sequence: TGCAGTGCCCTGGGACTGGAGGGGGAGACCCAGTACTTC. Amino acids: CSALGLEGETQYF.

The CDR3 loop is CASSYSAELHEQYF. The CDR3 coding sequence is TGTGCCAGCAGTTACTCCGCGGAGCTACACGAGCAGTACTTC. The chain employs TRBV6-2 or TRBV6-3 and TRBJ2-7; no clear D. The CDR3 spans 14 residues. Trimming shortened V by 0 bases and J by 5 bases, and 11 bases separated the two germline ends. Germline CDR1 is MNHEY and CDR2 is SVGEGT.

CDR3 in amino acids: CSVNDWDRGSNIQYF. CDR3 nucleotides: TGCAGCGTCAACGATTGGGACAGGGGTTCAAACATTCAGTACTTC. This rearrangement joins TRBV29-1 to TRBJ2-4; 10 bases are shared with TRBD1. The CDR3 spans 15 residues. Trimming took 6 bases from V and 6 from J; bases not matched to a gene: 11. CDR1 SQVTM and CDR2 ANQGSEA come from the germline V gene.

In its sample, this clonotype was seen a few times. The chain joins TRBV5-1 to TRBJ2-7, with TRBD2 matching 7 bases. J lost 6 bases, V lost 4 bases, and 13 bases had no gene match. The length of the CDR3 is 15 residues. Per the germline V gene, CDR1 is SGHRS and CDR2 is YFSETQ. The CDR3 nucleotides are TGCGCCAGCAGCCCGTCGACTAGCCCAGGGCGCGAGCAGTACTTC. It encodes CASSPSTSPGREQYF. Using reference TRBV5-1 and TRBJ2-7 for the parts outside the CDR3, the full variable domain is KAGVTQTPRYLIKTRGQQVTLSCSPISGHRSVSWYQQTPGQGLQFLFEYFSETQRNKGNFPGRFSGRQFSNSRSEMNVSTLELGDSALYLCASSPSTSPGREQYFGPGTRLTVT.

This CDR3 is CAISGGGHEQYF. In DNA form, the CDR3 reads TGTGCCATCAGTGGAGGTGGCCACGAGCAGTACTTC. The chain combines TRBV10-3 with TRBJ2-7; D not certain. Per the germline V gene, CDR1 is ENHRY and CDR2 is SYGVKD. CDR3 length: 12 residues. V lost 4 bases and J 5 bases, leaving 9 bases between the germline ends.

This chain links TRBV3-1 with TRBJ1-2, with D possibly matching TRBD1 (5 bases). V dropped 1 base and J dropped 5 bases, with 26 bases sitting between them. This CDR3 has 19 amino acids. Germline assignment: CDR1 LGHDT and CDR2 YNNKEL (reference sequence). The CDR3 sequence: CASSQGSGRPIPPLYGYTF. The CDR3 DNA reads TGTGCCAGCAGCCAAGGTTCGGGGCGCCCAATCCCCCCCCTATATGGCTACACCTTC.

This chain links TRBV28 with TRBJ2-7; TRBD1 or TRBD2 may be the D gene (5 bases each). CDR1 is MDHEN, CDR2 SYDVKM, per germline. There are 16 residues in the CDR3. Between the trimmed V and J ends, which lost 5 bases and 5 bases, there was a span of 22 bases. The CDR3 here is CASSPHPGTQAHEQYF. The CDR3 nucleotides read TGTGCCAGCAGTCCCCATCCCGGGACCCAGGCGCACGAGCAGTACTTC.

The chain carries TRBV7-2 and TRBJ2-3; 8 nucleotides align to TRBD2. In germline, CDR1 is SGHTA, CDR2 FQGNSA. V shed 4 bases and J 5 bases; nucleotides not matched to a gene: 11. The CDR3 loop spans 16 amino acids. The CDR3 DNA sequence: TGTGCCAGCAGCTCCATACCGGGACTAGGTGGAGATACGCAGTATTTT. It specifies CASSSIPGLGGDTQYF.